These 16 T cell receptor beta chains share one sample of origin, sequenced in a study of beta chain features in type 1 diabetes. What was sequenced were expressed TCRB transcripts, since all of the isolated RNA had been reverse transcribed. This table comes from immunoSEQ multiplex PCR, and its TCRdb copy is limited to in-frame clones, with some not included. In the table there are 310,000 or so clones, approximately 10% of which are singletons. The sequenced sample consisted of naive CD4+ T cells from blood. These receptors were collected from a woman aged 30 to 39 in good health.

The chain is built from TRBV30 and TRBJ2-7; a possible D gene is TRBD1 (6 bases). Per germline, CDR1 GTSNPN and CDR2 SVGIG (reference sequence). The V end was cut by 0 bases, the J end by 0 bases, with 15 bases between. The CDR3 loop spans 16 amino acids. The CDR3 DNA follows: TGTGCCTGGAGTGTAGACAGGCTCCCCTCCTCCTACGAGCAGTACTTC. Residues: CAWSVDRLPSSYEQYF.

This chain connects TRBV6-5 to TRBJ2-5, with TRBD1 matching over 10 bases. The germline V gene encodes CDR1 MNHEY and CDR2 SVGAGI. The CDR3 has 15 amino acids. The trim removed 4 bases at V and 0 bases at J, leaving 2 bases unmatched. CDR3 DNA: TGTGCCAGCAGTTCGGGACAGGGGCACCAAGAGACCCAGTACTTC. Residues: CASSSGQGHQETQYF.

There are a few counts of this clone. The gene calls are TRBV5-1 and TRBJ2-1; TRBD2 agrees at 11 bases. V shed 4 bases, J shed 4 bases, and the junction held 4 bases outside the gene matches. CDR1 and CDR2 from the germline V gene are SGHRS and YFSETQ. The length of the CDR3 is 15 residues. CDR3 region: CASSPVAGGYNEQFF. As DNA, the CDR3 is TGCGCCAGCAGCCCCGTAGCGGGGGGGTACAATGAGCAGTTCTTC.

This clone was seen only once. The rearrangement joins TRBV14 to TRBJ1-2; D is undetermined. This CDR3 has 14 amino acids. V was clipped by 3 bases and J by 5 bases, with 13 bases between them. CDR1 and CDR2 (germline): SGHDN, FVKESK. CDR3 coding DNA: TGTGCCAGCAGCCACGGGAACACACGGTATGGCTACACCTTC. Encoded protein: CASSHGNTRYGYTF.

This clone was observed a few times. The chain joins TRBV30 to TRBJ2-5, with 8 nucleotides matching TRBD1. CDR3 length equals 13 residues. Trimming took 7 bases from V and 5 from J; bases not matched to a gene: 9. Germline V gives CDR1 GTSNPN, CDR2 SVGIG (reference sequence). The CDR3 bases are TGTGCCTCGAACAGGGGGTCCGGGGAGACCCAGTACTTC. Encoded protein: CASNRGSGETQYF.

Written as DNA, the CDR3 is TGTGCCAGTAGTGGGGGACAGCCCTATAGCAATCAGCCCCAGCATTTT. Translated, it gives CASSGGQPYSNQPQHF. The chain is built from TRBV19 and TRBJ1-5; 7 bases map to TRBD1. The CDR3 sequence is 16 residues long. Germline-derived CDR1 and CDR2 are LNHDA and SQIVND (reference sequence). The J segment lost 0 bases and the V segment lost 5 bases, leaving 7 bases of the junction unmatched.

This clone was seen only a few times. The chain combines TRBV7-9 with TRBJ2-2; 7 bases align to TRBD1. Germline CDR1 and CDR2: SEHNR and FQNEAQ (reference sequence). The CDR3 is 14 residues long. V shed 6 bases, J shed 5 bases, and the junction held 6 bases outside the gene matches. CDR3 sequence (DNA): TGTGCCAGCAGGCCTACAGGGGTGACCGGGGAGCTGTTTTTT. This encodes CASRPTGVTGELFF. Together with reference TRBV7-9 and TRBJ2-2, the CDR3 gives the full variable domain: DTGVSQNPRHKITKRGQNVTFRCDPISEHNRLYWYRQTLGQGPEFLTYFQNEAQLEKSRLLSDRFSAERPKGSFSTLEIQRTEQGDSAMYLCASRPTGVTGELFFGEGSRLTVL.

In its sample, this clone was seen a few times. V usage is TRBV29-1 and J usage is TRBJ1-2, with 9 bases identical to TRBD1. The V gene's germline CDR1 is SQVTM and CDR2 ANQGSEA. The CDR3 sequence is 14 residues long. J lost 8 bases, V lost 4 bases, and 11 bases had no gene match. CDR3 residues: CSVVGAQGAEGYTF. The DNA for the CDR3 is TGCAGCGTTGTCGGGGCACAGGGGGCAGAAGGCTACACCTTC.

This clone was detected a few times. The CDR3 coding sequence is TGTGCCAGCAGCGTAAGACAGGGATGGACAGATACGCAGTATTTT. Amino acids: CASSVRQGWTDTQYF. The chain has TRBV6-6 and TRBJ2-3, with TRBD1 matching over 7 bases. The CDR3 totals 15 residues. Germline CDR1 reads MNHNY; CDR2 reads SVGAGI (reference sequence). Trimming removed 6 bases from V and 3 bases from J; junction bases left unmatched: 9.

The sample holds a few counts of this clone. The CDR3 DNA reads as TGTGCCAGCTCACCGGAGGACAGGGGCGCTTGGCAGCCCCAGCATTTT. Amino acids: CASSPEDRGAWQPQHF. V is TRBV18 and J is TRBJ1-5; 9 bases map to TRBD1. This CDR3 contains 16 residues. J lost 7 bases, V lost 3 bases, and 10 bases had no gene match. CDR1 is KGHSH and CDR2 is LQKENI in the germline V gene. The full variable domain, with the rest looked up from reference TRBV18 and TRBJ1-5, is NAGVMQNPRHLVRRRGQEARLRCSPMKGHSHVYWYRQLPEEGLKFMVYLQKENIIDESGMPKERFSAEFPKEGPSILRIQQVVRGDSAAYFCASSPEDRGAWQPQHFGDGTRLSIL.

This clone has a handful of counts. The gene calls are TRBV6-6 and TRBJ1-1, with TRBD1 matching over 7 bases. CDR1 and CDR2 (germline): MNHNY, SVGAGI (reference sequence). After removal of 5 bases from V and 3 bases from J, the junction contained 6 bases not matched to a gene. The length of the CDR3 is 14 residues. The CDR3 here is CASSPQGEYTEAFF. The CDR3 DNA sequence: TGTGCCAGCAGTCCCCAGGGGGAATACACTGAAGCTTTCTTT.

This clone came up a few times. The J gene is TRBJ1-2, the V gene TRBV6-5; 7 positions match TRBD1. Germline loops: CDR1 MNHEY, CDR2 SVGAGI. The J segment lost 4 bases and the V segment lost 10 bases, leaving 9 bases of the junction unmatched. The CDR3 sequence is 13 residues long. The CDR3 loop reads CATRTGLPYGYTF. The CDR3 DNA sequence: TGTGCCACCCGGACAGGCCTCCCCTATGGCTACACCTTC.

This clone was observed a few times. The chain has TRBV6-5 and TRBJ1-2; weak D call: TRBD1 (6 bases). This CDR3 spans 15 amino acids. Trimming cost V 6 bases and J 2 bases, with 16 bases left between them. Germline loops: CDR1 MNHEY, CDR2 SVGAGI. The CDR3 DNA reads TGTGCCAGCAGGAGCTACAGGGAACGCAACTATGGCTACACCTTC. Its translation is CASRSYRERNYGYTF.

This clone was seen more than once but under ten times. This chain uses TRBV2 with TRBJ2-1; D uncertain. Trimming left V 1 base short and J 15 bases short, with 10 bases between. Germline CDR1 SNHLY, CDR2 FYNNEI. There are 11 residues in the CDR3. CDR3 protein: CASSEGSRPFF. The CDR3 DNA reads TGTGCCAGCAGTGAAGGCTCTAGACCGTTCTTC.

This chain joins TRBV20-1 and TRBJ2-5, with unresolved D. Germline assignment: CDR1 DFQATT and CDR2 SNEGSKA (reference sequence). Trimming removed 7 bases from V and 2 bases from J, with 8 bases in between. This CDR3 region has 11 residues. The CDR3 DNA is TGCAGTGATAGCCCTCAAGAGACCCAGTACTTC. This encodes CSDSPQETQYF.

The chain has TRBV5-1 and TRBJ2-1; D not resolved. Trimming pared 0 bases from V and 0 bases from J, leaving 7 bases between. This CDR3 comprises 15 residues. The V gene's germline CDR1 is SGHRS and CDR2 YFSETQ. CDR3 sequence (DNA): TGCGCCAGCAGCTTGGCAGCGAGCTCCTACAATGAGCAGTTCTTC. Its protein is CASSLAASSYNEQFF. Using reference TRBV5-1 and TRBJ2-1 for the parts outside the CDR3, the full variable domain is KAGVTQTPRYLIKTRGQQVTLSCSPISGHRSVSWYQQTPGQGLQFLFEYFSETQRNKGNFPGRFSGRQFSNSRSEMNVSTLELGDSALYLCASSLAASSYNEQFFGPGTRLTVL.